This paragraph covers one T cell receptor (beta chain) sequence. Its antigen is still unknown. Nothing much larger sits one base from this clone, and base qualities are not available. CDR1 SGHVS and CDR2 FQNEAQ were looked up in the germline V gene. For this chain, trimming is 3 bases at the V end and 4 bases at the J end, and the number of junction bases without a gene match is 6. Including cysteine and phenylalanine, the CDR3 has 16 amino acids. CDR3 DNA only is kept here, 48 bases in frame from base 1. These data come from a study of shared clonotypes between healthy human individuals (dated by TCRdb to 2018 to 2021). Study-level background: The cohort comprised two women and a few men aged 18 to 49 years. For each donor, CD4 naive and CD4 memory were each run on three plates, CD8 naive on two plates, and CD8 memory on one plate. To estimate repertoire size and how much clonotype sharing occurs between individuals, the study deeply sequenced the blood TCR repertoires of five or six healthy adults. To increase sequencing depth and limit assay-specific biases, different laboratories used diverse techniques to prepare libraries and sequence TCR repertoires. Each donor's leukapheresis produced roughly between about 0.8 and 8.9 billion PBMCs. Here is what the overall study found, with its caveats: Naive subsets generally had larger estimated clonotype richness than memory subsets. Sampling was restricted to blood, and TCR repertoires in tissues likely differ from the TCR repertoires found in blood. Compared with non-shared clonotypes, clonotypes shared by all four sorted-subset donors had higher generation probabilities. Sharing across a handful of donors was observed for approximately 5% of naive CD4, around 3.5% of naive CD8, 2% to 2.5% of memory CD4, and about 0.4% of memory CD8 clonotypes. Rarefaction of sorted-subset datasets indicated incomplete sequencing despite the large sequencing depth. The genetic and exposure-history diversity represented was limited by the small number of donors. Pairwise subsampling indicated that sequencing depth was expected to affect the degree of clonotype sharing among donors.

Using the deep immunoSEQ assay, TCR CDR3 regions were amplified from genomic DNA by multiplex PCR. Genomic DNA extracted from each cell subset was distributed evenly over all wells of several immunoSEQ 96-well plates, and each plate served as one replicate. Each replicate PCR for sorted subsets received approximately 220 ng genomic DNA, equal to tens of thousands of T cell genomes. The purified libraries were quantified using a Qubit 3.0 fluorometer, sized with a Bioanalyzer 2100, and then quantified again using the KAPA Library Quantification kit. A separate single-read 150-cycle Illumina NextSeq 550 flow cell was used to sequence each immunoSEQ 96-well plate. Per the original workflow: Because the immunoSEQ output held only junctional sequences and lacked quality scores, the filtering could not match the filtering applied to full-length reads. Sequences were annotated with PyIR, a Python wrapper for IgBLAST v1.9, using IMGT germline references to assign V/J genes and CDR3. Reads with weak V/J assignments (E-value above 1e-6), missing CDR3, stop codons, out-of-frame junctions, or ambiguous translated residues were removed. V3J clonotypes were defined as sequences sharing an identical inferred V gene, J gene, and CDR3 amino acid sequence. The percentage overlap between two repertoires was calculated by dividing the number of shared unique clonotypes by the size of the smaller repertoire. Repertoire richness was assessed with RTK rarefaction, the Chao1 estimator, and Recon v2.1 estimates of unobserved clonotypes. For all TCRbeta clonotypes obtained by the gDNA method from a few donors, generation probabilities were computed with OLGA. TCRdb limited this immuneACCESS table to in-frame rearrangements with V and J called. A share of clones is missing; checked studies link under half to unresolved V genes, and the rest is unexplained. For V, J and clone size, that table is used; D and trimming come from the DNA. Here the sample has 2.5 million or so clones; 90% to 95% occur a single time. The ten largest clonotypes hold over 0.12% of the sample.

Donors were healthy HIV-negative adults with no recently reported acute infections or vaccinations. Every donor was a Caucasian adult residing in Nashville, Tennessee, USA. Magnetic negative selection was used to enrich CD4+ T cells, after which naive cells were positively selected on CD45RA and the negative fraction became the memory subset. After blood collection by leukapheresis, PBMCs were isolated using Ficoll-Histopaque density gradient centrifugation and then cryopreserved in the vapor phase of liquid nitrogen. Purity and quantity of every magnetically sorted T cell population were checked by analytical flow cytometry. Genomic DNA was isolated from each sorted fraction and quantified by UV absorbance on a Nanodrop 2000c.

The receptor's source is a man aged 18 to 35 in good health. The rearranged segments are TRBV7-8 and TRBJ2-2, and TRBD2 matches 9 of the central bases. Sequenced material: naive CD4+ T cells sorted from blood. The cell subset or site label, read with the paper, signifies: CD45RA+ positively selected. DNA sequence: TGTGCCAGCAGCTTCCTCGCGGGAGGGATCACCGGGGAGCTGTTTTTT. Its coded protein is CASSFLAGGITGELFF.